This T cell receptor beta chain was sequenced for a study of OX40 agonist ivuxolimab in advanced cancers. Study context: The dose-escalation group included hepatocellular carcinoma, melanoma, renal cell carcinoma and head and neck cancer.

Study observations and caveats: There were, on average, more expanded clones in CD8+ T cells than in CD4+.

The data were produced by immunoSEQ multiplex PCR, yet TCRdb's version contains in-frame clones alone and is incomplete. The sample holds 35,000 to 45,000 clones; around 91% are singletons and the top ten take about 4.7%. V was shortened by 0 bases and J by 3 bases, with 6 bases between the two germline ends. Germline CDR1 is SGHRS and CDR2 is YFSETQ. CDR3 length equals 14 residues. Autoimmune disease history or systemic immunosuppression led to patients being barred. The sample holds one count of this clone. Its antigen is still unknown. The clonotype was recovered from an adult with an advanced solid tumor such as melanoma, head and neck, liver or kidney cancer. The chain is built from TRBV5-1 and TRBJ1-4; D remains unclear. The sample in question was CD4+ or CD8+ T cells sorted from blood, obtained in a trial of the OX40 agonist ivuxolimab. The CDR3 is CASSLGGANEKLFF. The CDR3 DNA reads TGCGCCAGCAGCTTGGGTGGGGCTAATGAAAAACTGTTTTTT.